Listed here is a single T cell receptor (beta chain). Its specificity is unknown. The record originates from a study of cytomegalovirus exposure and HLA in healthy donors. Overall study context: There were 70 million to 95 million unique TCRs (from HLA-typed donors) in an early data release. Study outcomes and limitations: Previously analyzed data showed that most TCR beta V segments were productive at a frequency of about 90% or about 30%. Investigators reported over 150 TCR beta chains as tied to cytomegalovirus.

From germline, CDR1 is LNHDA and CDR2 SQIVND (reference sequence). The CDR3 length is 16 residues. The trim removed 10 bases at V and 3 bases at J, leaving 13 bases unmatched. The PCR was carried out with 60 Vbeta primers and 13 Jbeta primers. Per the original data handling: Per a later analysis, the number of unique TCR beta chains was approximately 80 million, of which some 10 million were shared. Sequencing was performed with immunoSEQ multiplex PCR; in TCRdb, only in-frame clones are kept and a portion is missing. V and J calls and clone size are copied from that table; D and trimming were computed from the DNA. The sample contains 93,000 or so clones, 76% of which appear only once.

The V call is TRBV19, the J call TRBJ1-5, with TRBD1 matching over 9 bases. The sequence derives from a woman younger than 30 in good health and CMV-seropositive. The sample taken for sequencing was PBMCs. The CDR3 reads CATVGQGERNNQPQHF. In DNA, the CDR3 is TGTGCCACTGTGGGACAGGGCGAAAGAAACAATCAGCCCCAGCATTTT.